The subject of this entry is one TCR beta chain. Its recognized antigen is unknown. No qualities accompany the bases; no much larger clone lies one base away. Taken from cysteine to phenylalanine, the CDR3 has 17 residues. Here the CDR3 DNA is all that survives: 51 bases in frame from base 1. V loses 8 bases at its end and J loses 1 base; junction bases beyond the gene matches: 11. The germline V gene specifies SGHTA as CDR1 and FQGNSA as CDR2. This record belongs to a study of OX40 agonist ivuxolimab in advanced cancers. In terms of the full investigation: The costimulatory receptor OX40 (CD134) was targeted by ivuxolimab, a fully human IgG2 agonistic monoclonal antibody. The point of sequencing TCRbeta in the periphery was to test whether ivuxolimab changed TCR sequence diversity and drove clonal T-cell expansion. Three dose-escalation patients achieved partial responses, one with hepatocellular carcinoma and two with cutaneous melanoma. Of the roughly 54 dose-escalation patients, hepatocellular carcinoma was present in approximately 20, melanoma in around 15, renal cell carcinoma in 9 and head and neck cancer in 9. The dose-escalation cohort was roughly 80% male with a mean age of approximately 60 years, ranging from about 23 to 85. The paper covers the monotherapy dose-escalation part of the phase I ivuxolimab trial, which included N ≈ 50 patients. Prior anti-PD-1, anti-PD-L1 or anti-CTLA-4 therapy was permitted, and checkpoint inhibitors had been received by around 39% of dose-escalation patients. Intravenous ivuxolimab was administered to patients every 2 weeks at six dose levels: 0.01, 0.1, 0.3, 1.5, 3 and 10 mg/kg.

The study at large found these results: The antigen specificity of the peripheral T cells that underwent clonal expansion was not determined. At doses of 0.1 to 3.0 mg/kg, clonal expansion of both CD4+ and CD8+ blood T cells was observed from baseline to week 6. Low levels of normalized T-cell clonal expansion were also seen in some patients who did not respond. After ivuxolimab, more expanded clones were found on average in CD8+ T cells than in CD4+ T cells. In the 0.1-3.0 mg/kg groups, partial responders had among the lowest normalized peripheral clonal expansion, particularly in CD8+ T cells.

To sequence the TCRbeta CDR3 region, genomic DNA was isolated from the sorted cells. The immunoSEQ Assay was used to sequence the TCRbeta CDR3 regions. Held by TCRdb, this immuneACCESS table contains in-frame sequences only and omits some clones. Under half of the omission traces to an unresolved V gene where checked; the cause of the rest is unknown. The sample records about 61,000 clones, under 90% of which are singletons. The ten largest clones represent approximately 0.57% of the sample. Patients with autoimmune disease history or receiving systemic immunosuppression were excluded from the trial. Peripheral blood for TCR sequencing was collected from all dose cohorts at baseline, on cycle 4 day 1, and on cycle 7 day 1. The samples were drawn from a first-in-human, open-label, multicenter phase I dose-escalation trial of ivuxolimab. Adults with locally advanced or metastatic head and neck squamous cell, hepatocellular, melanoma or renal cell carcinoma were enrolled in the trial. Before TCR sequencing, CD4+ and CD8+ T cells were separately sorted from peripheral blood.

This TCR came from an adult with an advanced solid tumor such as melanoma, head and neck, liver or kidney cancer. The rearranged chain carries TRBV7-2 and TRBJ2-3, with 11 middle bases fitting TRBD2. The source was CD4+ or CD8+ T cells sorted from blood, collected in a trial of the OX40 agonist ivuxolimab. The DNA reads TGTGCCAGCTCCTATTTAGCGGGAGGGCGAGGCACAGATACGCAGTATTTT. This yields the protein CASSYLAGGRGTDTQYF.